One sample yielded the 32 T cell receptor beta chains listed below, sequenced in a study of blood T cell repertoires in COVID-19. Profiling relied on immunoSEQ multiplex PCR, and the TCRdb table lists in-frame clones only, not all of them. The data show around 65,000 clones, 65% to 80% seen once. Sequencing was done on a sample of peripheral blood. Source of these receptors: a man aged 60 to 69 with acute or convalescent COVID-19.

The V and J genes are TRBV2 and TRBJ2-5, with TRBD1 as a possible D gene (5 bases). Germline V gives CDR1 SNHLY, CDR2 FYNNEI. The CDR3 is 14 residues long. V was clipped by 5 bases and J by 6 bases, with 16 bases between them. CDR3 region: CASSSRWQGKTQYF. The CDR3 nucleotides are TGTGCCAGCAGTTCCCGGTGGCAGGGAAAGACCCAGTACTTC. Filled out from reference TRBV2 and TRBJ2-5, the complete variable domain reads EPEVTQTPSHQVTQMGQEVILRCVPISNHLYFYWYRQILGQKVEFLVSFYNNEISEKSEIFDDQFSVERPDGSNFTLKIRSTKLEDSAMYFCASSSRWQGKTQYFGPGTRLLVL.

This chain uses TRBV2 with TRBJ1-6, with D unresolved. CDR3 length: 15 amino acids. V lost 6 bases to trimming and J lost 0 bases, with 9 bases between them. Germline CDR1 SNHLY, CDR2 FYNNEI. This CDR3 is CASSGKSSYNSPLHF. The CDR3, as DNA: TGTGCCAGCAGCGGGAAAAGCTCCTATAATTCACCCCTCCACTTT.

The J gene is TRBJ2-5, the V gene TRBV6-5; 10 nucleotides agree with TRBD1. Germline CDR1 reads MNHEY; CDR2 reads SVGAGI. The CDR3 runs to 14 residues. V lost 5 bases and J lost 6; bases outside the gene matches: 6. CDR3 coding DNA: TGTGCCAGCAGTCTTGACAGGGGGCTAAAGACCCAGTACTTC. Its translation is CASSLDRGLKTQYF.

CDR3 loop: CASSHPGTGEQFF. The CDR3 DNA reads TGTGCCAGCAGCCACCCCGGAACGGGTGAGCAGTTCTTC. V and J are TRBV4-2 and TRBJ2-1; no clear D. Germline CDR1 is LGHNA and CDR2 is YNFKEQ. V lost 3 bases and J 9 bases, leaving 12 bases between the germline ends. This CDR3 region has 13 residues.

This clone was picked up one time. The V and J genes are TRBV7-2 and TRBJ2-3; 8 nucleotides agree with TRBD1. Unmatched junction bases numbered 8, after V lost 10 bases and J lost 5 bases. Germline-derived CDR1 and CDR2 are SGHTA and FQGNSA. The CDR3 totals 13 residues. CDR3 DNA: TGTGCCACAACCCAGGGGGCAAAAGATACGCAGTATTTT. Protein product: CATTQGAKDTQYF.

J is TRBJ1-2 and V is TRBV25-1; maybe TRBD1 (6 bases). Trimming took off 4 bases at V and 4 bases at J, with 19 bases between the two ends. The CDR3 extends over 16 amino acids. CDR1 is MGHDK, CDR2 SYGVNS, per germline. The CDR3 DNA reads TGTGCCAGCAGTGTTGGGGGCGGAACTGCCGTCTATGGCTACACCTTC. It specifies CASSVGGGTAVYGYTF.

In its sample, this clone was seen a few times. The J gene is TRBJ2-1, the V gene TRBV5-5; D is possibly TRBD2 (7 bases). Germline loops: CDR1 SGHKS, CDR2 YYEKEE (reference sequence). Between the trimmed V and J ends, which lost 7 bases and 4 bases, there was a span of 15 bases. The CDR3 is 14 amino acids. Here the CDR3 reads CASAGGRGYNEQFF. In DNA, the CDR3 is TGTGCCAGCGCCGGGGGGCGGGGGTACAATGAGCAGTTCTTC.

The chain recombines TRBV28 with TRBJ2-2; TRBD1 agrees at 8 bases. V gave up 7 bases and J gave up 3 bases; unmatched junction bases: 7. CDR1 MDHEN and CDR2 SYDVKM come from the germline V gene. This CDR3 contains 15 residues. The CDR3 here is CASTSQGAYTGELFF. The CDR3 DNA sequence: TGTGCCAGCACAAGTCAGGGGGCTTACACCGGGGAGCTGTTTTTT.

The chain is built from TRBV5-6 and TRBJ1-5; a weak D match, TRBD1 (5 bases). CDR1 is SGHDT and CDR2 is YYEEEE in the germline V gene. The CDR3 is 13 residues long. V was shortened by 1 base and J by 7 bases, with 9 bases between the two germline ends. CDR3 coding DNA: TGTGCCAGCAGCTTGTACGGGGGGCAGCCCCAGCATTTT. It yields the protein CASSLYGGQPQHF.

The V gene is TRBV9, the J gene TRBJ2-7; tentatively, D is TRBD1 (7 bases). V shed 0 bases and J shed 2 bases, with 12 bases lying between them. The CDR3 covers 15 residues. CDR1 and CDR2 (germline): SGDLS, YYNGEE. The CDR3 region has the DNA TGTGCCAGCAGCGTAGCACAGGGGAGGCCCTACGAGCAGTACTTC. Its protein is CASSVAQGRPYEQYF. The entire variable domain, with the rest obtained from reference TRBV9 and TRBJ2-7, is as follows: DSGVTQTPKHLITATGQRVTLRCSPRSGDLSVYWYQQSLDQGLQFLIQYYNGEERAKGNILERFSAQQFPDLHSELNLSSLELGDSALYFCASSVAQGRPYEQYFGPGTRLTVT.

The sample holds one count of this clone. The chain recombines TRBV30 with TRBJ2-1; 11 nucleotides match TRBD2. V gave up 0 bases and J gave up 3 bases; unmatched junction bases: 1. Germline CDR1 is GTSNPN and CDR2 is SVGIG (reference sequence). The CDR3 is 15 residues long. The CDR3 nucleotides read TGTGCCTGGAGTGTCCTAGCGGGAGGCTACAATGAGCAGTTCTTC. Residues: CAWSVLAGGYNEQFF.

The chain employs TRBV7-9 and TRBJ1-2, with 7 bases matching TRBD1. The CDR3 extends over 12 amino acids. J was trimmed by 7 bases and V by 5 bases; bases with no gene match: 4. Germline CDR1 is SEHNR and CDR2 is FQNEAQ (reference sequence). CDR3: CASSLGTVGYTF. Written as DNA, the CDR3 is TGTGCCAGCAGCCTAGGGACAGTTGGCTACACCTTC.

The rearrangement uses TRBV19 and TRBJ2-7; tentatively, D is TRBD2 (6 bases). The CDR3 has 12 residues. V shed 3 bases and J shed 6 bases, with 9 bases lying between them. Germline lookup yields CDR1 LNHDA and CDR2 SQIVND (reference sequence). CDR3 sequence: CASSISGGEQYF. The DNA of the CDR3 is TGTGCCAGTAGTATTAGCGGCGGCGAGCAGTACTTC.

The chain uses TRBV13 and TRBJ2-3, with 9 bases that match TRBD2. The CDR3 sequence is 16 residues long. Trimming removed 5 bases from V and 0 bases from J; junction bases left unmatched: 6. Germline V CDR1 and CDR2: PRHDT, FYEKMQ (reference sequence). The CDR3 bases are TGTGCCAGCAGCGCCCCGACTAGCGGTAGCACAGATACGCAGTATTTT. Translated: CASSAPTSGSTDTQYF.

V and J are TRBV27 and TRBJ1-5; D remains unclear. Germline CDR1 and CDR2: MNHEY and SMNVEV (reference sequence). The CDR3 is 14 residues long. Between the trimmed V and J ends, which lost 5 bases and 0 bases, there was a span of 8 bases. CDR3 protein: CASSQAFSNQPQHF. CDR3 nucleotides: TGTGCCAGCAGTCAGGCATTTAGCAATCAGCCCCAGCATTTT.

The V gene is TRBV9, the J gene TRBJ2-1, with 13 bases aligning to TRBD2. V was pared by 3 bases and J by 9 bases, with 6 bases of the junction left unmatched. CDR1 is SGDLS, CDR2 YYNGEE, per germline. CDR3 length: 15 residues. CDR3 bases: TGTGCCAGCAGCGCTACTAGCGGGAGGGCTGGTGAGCAGTTCTTC. This encodes CASSATSGRAGEQFF.

V gene TRBV2 combines with J gene TRBJ1-1, with D perhaps matching TRBD1 (5 bases). CDR3 length: 11 amino acids. Trimming shortened V by 6 bases and J by 11 bases, and 13 bases separated the two germline ends. Germline V CDR1 and CDR2: SNHLY, FYNNEI. CDR3 protein: CASREQVGAFF. The CDR3 region has the DNA TGTGCCAGCAGGGAACAGGTTGGGGCTTTCTTT.

In this sample, this clone turned up a few times. The chain has TRBV5-1 and TRBJ1-2, with 8 bases identical to TRBD1. The CDR3 is 15 amino acids. Germline V gene data show CDR1 as SGHRS and CDR2 as YFSETQ. J was trimmed by 11 bases and V by 4 bases; bases with no gene match: 16. As DNA, the CDR3 is TGCGCCAGCAGCCGTAACCGACAGGGGAGTGGAGGTTACACCTTC. Its translation is CASSRNRQGSGGYTF.

The genes are TRBV6-2 or TRBV6-3 and TRBJ1-5; the D is unclear. This CDR3 has 13 residues. Trimming took 2 bases from V and 9 from J, leaving 11 bases between them. The germline gives CDR1 MNHEY, CDR2 SVGEGT. The CDR3 bases are TGTGCCAGCAGTTACAGTCGGGTAGCGCCCCAGCATTTT. Encoded protein: CASSYSRVAPQHF.

The chain couples TRBV4-3 to TRBJ2-3; the match to TRBD2 covers 14 bases. CDR3 length equals 15 residues. Trimming removed 4 bases from V and 7 bases from J; junction bases left unmatched: 4. CDR1 and CDR2 from the germline V gene are LGHNA and YSLEER. The CDR3 nucleotides are TGCGCCAGCAGCCGAGGGACTAGCGGGAGTTATACGCAGTATTTT. As protein: CASSRGTSGSYTQYF.

CDR3 residues: CASSLAGQGYSPLHF. The CDR3 nucleotides are TGCGCCAGCAGCTTGGCGGGACAGGGGTACTCACCCCTCCACTTT. The chain is built from TRBV5-1 and TRBJ1-6; 10 nucleotides match TRBD1. Germline CDR1 SGHRS, CDR2 YFSETQ. V gave up 0 bases and J gave up 10 bases; unmatched junction bases: 4. The CDR3 extends over 15 amino acids.

The rearrangement joins TRBV2 to TRBJ1-1; 7 bases align to TRBD1. V lost 6 bases to trimming and J lost 6 bases; unmatched junction nucleotides: 16. Germline CDR1 SNHLY, CDR2 FYNNEI. The CDR3 consists of 16 residues. In nucleotides, the CDR3 is TGTGCCAGCAGGGAGACCCATGCACAGGGGAAAGCTGAAGCTTTCTTT. Translating gives CASRETHAQGKAEAFF.

This chain links TRBV4-1 with TRBJ1-3; D remains unclear. This CDR3 is 15 amino acids long. Germline lookup yields CDR1 MGHRA and CDR2 YSYEKL. V was trimmed by 4 bases and J by 3 bases, leaving 13 bases between them. The CDR3 loop reads CASSLGVRDGNTIYF. In nucleotides, the CDR3 is TGCGCCAGCAGCCTCGGGGTGAGGGATGGAAACACCATATATTTT.

The chain uses TRBV4-2 and TRBJ1-1; no firm D call. V lost 0 bases and J 3 bases, leaving 11 bases between the germline ends. Looked up from germline, CDR1 is LGHNA and CDR2 is YNFKEQ. The CDR3 spans 15 residues. CDR3 sequence reads: CASSQEIDYYTEAFF. CDR3 coding DNA: TGTGCCAGCAGCCAAGAAATAGACTACTACACTGAAGCTTTCTTT.

V gene TRBV10-2 combines with J gene TRBJ2-1, with 9 nucleotides matching TRBD2. V shed 2 bases, J shed 2 bases, and the junction held 7 bases outside the gene matches. The CDR3 sequence is 17 residues long. Germline values: CDR1 WSHSY, CDR2 SAAADI. CDR3 coding DNA: TGCGCCAGCAGTGAGAAGGTGCTAGCGGGAACCTACAATGAGCAGTTCTTC. It specifies CASSEKVLAGTYNEQFF.

V is TRBV18 and J is TRBJ1-1; TRBD1 is a possible D gene (5 bases). V dropped 2 bases and J dropped 0 bases, with 7 bases sitting between them. CDR1 is KGHSH and CDR2 is LQKENI in the germline V gene. The CDR3 length is 14 residues. In nucleotides, the CDR3 is TGTGCCAGCTCACCAAAAGGGGTGAACACTGAAGCTTTCTTT. This codes for CASSPKGVNTEAFF.

This clone was seen more than once but under ten times. The chain links TRBV19 to TRBJ2-7, with a tentative D call TRBD1 (7 bases). V was clipped by 3 bases and J by 3 bases, with 9 bases between them. The CDR3 covers 13 residues. Germline V gene lookup returns CDR1 LNHDA and CDR2 SQIVND (reference sequence). CDR3 protein: CASSIQGGYEQYF. In DNA, the CDR3 is TGTGCCAGTAGTATTCAGGGGGGCTACGAGCAGTACTTC.

V and J are TRBV19 and TRBJ2-7; the D gene is possibly TRBD1 (6 bases). V lost 4 bases and J lost 5, with 12 bases in between. CDR1 LNHDA and CDR2 SQIVND come from the germline V gene (reference sequence). The CDR3 extends over 13 amino acids. This chain's CDR3 is CASSTTGNHEQYF. The CDR3 nucleotides are TGTGCCAGTAGTACGACAGGAAACCACGAGCAGTACTTC.

This clone turned up a few times. This chain connects TRBV2 to TRBJ2-2, with TRBD2 matching 15 bases. CDR1 SNHLY and CDR2 FYNNEI come from the germline V gene. This CDR3 region has 16 residues. V was clipped by 9 bases and J by 5 bases; unmatched bases: 7. Here the CDR3 DNA reads TGTGCCAGACAGTCGGGACTAGCGGGAGGAACCGGGGAGCTGTTTTTT. Protein: CARQSGLAGGTGELFF.

There are a few counts of this clone. The chain links TRBV10-3 to TRBJ2-2, with 10 bases matching TRBD1. Germline V gene data show CDR1 as ENHRY and CDR2 as SYGVKD. The length of the CDR3 is 14 residues. Trimming removed 10 bases from V and 0 bases from J; junction bases left unmatched: 2. CDR3 nucleotide sequence: TGTGCCACCGACAGGGGGCCGAACACCGGGGAGCTGTTTTTT. This codes for CATDRGPNTGELFF.

The chain couples TRBV5-8 to TRBJ1-5; no clear D. The germline gives CDR1 SGHTS, CDR2 YDEGEE. V lost 0 bases and J lost 4, with 8 bases in between. This CDR3 region has 14 residues. The CDR3 nucleotides are TGTGCCAGCAGCTTGGTAGCCATAAATCAGCCCCAGCATTTT. It is translated as CASSLVAINQPQHF.

The CDR3 loop reads CATRGAGGFTDTQYF. CDR3 DNA sequence: TGTGCCACCAGGGGGGCGGGAGGATTCACAGATACGCAGTATTTT. V and J are TRBV24-1 and TRBJ2-3; 8 nucleotides line up with TRBD2. The CDR3 is made up of 15 amino acids. V lost 7 bases and J lost 2; bases outside the gene matches: 7. Germline V CDR1 and CDR2: KGHDR, SFDVKD.